This T cell receptor (beta chain) was captured in a study of cytomegalovirus exposure and HLA in healthy donors. About the study: As an earlier analysis found, some 170 million T cells yielded about 120 million unique TCR beta sequences.

With 60 Vbeta and 13 Jbeta primers, the PCR was carried out. Original processing notes: Around 80 million unique TCR beta chains, around 11 million of them shared, were counted by a later analysis. Some clones are missing from TCRdb's copy, which holds only in-frame ones; the method was immunoSEQ multiplex PCR. V, J and clone size are taken as reported in that table, and D and trimming were inferred from the DNA itself. The sample has 150,000 to 200,000 clones, 70% to 80% seen once; the top ten hold less than 2.5%. The sequence was collected from a woman in her fifties or sixties in good health and CMV-seronegative. The sequenced material came from PBMCs.

CDR3 in amino acids: CASSLDRGPYNEQFF. CDR3 coding DNA: TGTGCCAGCAGCTTAGACAGGGGGCCATACAATGAGCAGTTCTTC. The chain carries TRBV11-2 and TRBJ2-1; 8 bases are shared with TRBD1. The germline V gene encodes CDR1 SGHAT and CDR2 FQNNGV. CDR3 length equals 15 residues. After removal of 0 bases from V and 4 bases from J, the junction contained 2 bases not matched to a gene.